Listed here are 17 T cell receptor beta chains from one sample, sequenced in a study of blood T cell repertoires in COVID-19. TCRdb keeps only in-frame clones here, not all; method: immunoSEQ multiplex PCR. Here the sample spans some 340,000 clones, roughly four fifths being singletons. The sample consisted of PBMCs or T cells enriched from blood (not recorded which). These receptors all stem from a woman aged 45-60 years who had recovered from COVID-19.

The V gene is TRBV11-3, the J gene TRBJ2-3; the D gene is possibly TRBD1 (6 bases). The CDR3 is 16 residues long. CDR1 and CDR2 (germline): SGHNT, YENEEA. Trimming took 3 bases from V and 0 from J, leaving 13 bases between them. The CDR3 DNA reads as TGTGCCAGCAGCTTCGCCGGGACACGAAGCACAGATACGCAGTATTTT. Translation: CASSFAGTRSTDTQYF.

The V gene is TRBV2, the J gene TRBJ1-3, with TRBD1 matching over 7 bases. V gave up 6 bases and J gave up 4 bases; unmatched junction bases: 9. CDR1 is SNHLY and CDR2 is FYNNEI in the germline V gene. The CDR3 runs 15 residues. For the CDR3, the DNA is TGTGCCAGCAGCCCCAGGGGGGTTTCAGGAAACACCATATATTTT. Encoded protein: CASSPRGVSGNTIYF.

The rearrangement links TRBV19 to TRBJ2-5, with D perhaps TRBD2 (5 bases). Germline-derived CDR1 and CDR2 are LNHDA and SQIVND (reference sequence). Trimming left V 6 bases short and J 6 bases short, with 20 bases between. CDR3 length: 15 amino acids. The CDR3 region is CASSSSGLKGKTQYF. The CDR3 DNA is TGTGCCAGTAGCTCAAGCGGTCTCAAGGGCAAGACCCAGTACTTC.

The genes are TRBV3-1 (or the pseudogene TRBV3-2) and TRBJ1-1; possible D gene TRBD1, 6 bases. This CDR3 region has 14 residues. V shed 4 bases and J shed 2 bases, with 11 bases lying between them. Looked up from germline, CDR1 is LGHDT and CDR2 is YNNKEL (reference sequence). CDR3 DNA sequence: TGTGCCAGCAGCCCCAGGGGATTTAACACTGAAGCTTTCTTT. This codes for CASSPRGFNTEAFF.

The chain uses TRBV6-5 and TRBJ2-5; 7 bases are shared with TRBD1. Germline lookup yields CDR1 MNHEY and CDR2 SVGAGI. V shed 0 bases, J shed 5 bases, and the junction held 9 bases outside the gene matches. CDR3 size: 16 residues. CDR3: CASSYSLTGVGETQYF. The CDR3 DNA follows: TGTGCCAGCAGTTACTCGCTTACAGGGGTGGGGGAGACCCAGTACTTC.

V usage is TRBV4-3 and J usage is TRBJ2-3, with no clear D. Germline V gene data show CDR1 as LGHNA and CDR2 as YSLEER. V was trimmed by 0 bases and J by 0 bases, leaving 22 bases between them. The CDR3 covers 20 residues. CDR3 loop: CASSQDPPRFPSRSTDTQYF. The CDR3, as DNA: TGCGCCAGCAGCCAAGATCCCCCTAGGTTCCCCTCTCGGAGCACAGATACGCAGTATTTT.

The V and J genes are TRBV30 and TRBJ2-3, with 7 bases matching TRBD1. Per germline, CDR1 GTSNPN and CDR2 SVGIG (reference sequence). The CDR3 sequence is 14 residues long. V shed 1 base, J shed 4 bases, and the junction held 5 bases outside the gene matches. The CDR3 DNA reads as TGTGCCTGGAGTGCGCAAACAGGGGCAGATACGCAGTATTTT. Residues: CAWSAQTGADTQYF.

The rearrangement uses TRBV28 and TRBJ1-1, with D uncertain. The CDR3 contains 14 residues. V was trimmed by 6 bases and J by 1 base, leaving 12 bases between them. Per the germline V gene, CDR1 is MDHEN and CDR2 is SYDVKM. The chain's CDR3 is CASSPGFGNTEAFF. CDR3 nucleotides: TGTGCCAGCAGCCCCGGGTTCGGGAACACTGAAGCTTTCTTT.

The chain combines TRBV3-1 (or the pseudogene TRBV3-2) with TRBJ2-2, with TRBD2 matching over 8 bases. The CDR3 is 18 amino acids. CDR1 and CDR2 from the germline V gene are LGHDT and YNNKEL (reference sequence). J was trimmed by 5 bases and V by 3 bases; bases with no gene match: 14. The DNA for the CDR3 is TGTGCCAGCAGCCAGACCGGATTTGCTAGCGGGCGTACCGGGGAGCTGTTTTTT. It specifies CASSQTGFASGRTGELFF.

The DNA of the CDR3 is TGCGCCAGCAGCCCGGGACTAGCGGGGGGGCAAGAGACCCAGTACTTC. Its protein product is CASSPGLAGGQETQYF. This chain connects TRBV5-1 to TRBJ2-5; 16 positions match TRBD2. The CDR3 has 16 residues. Unmatched junction bases numbered 2, after V lost 4 bases and J lost 2 bases. Germline V gene data show CDR1 as SGHRS and CDR2 as YFSETQ.

This clone has more than one count but fewer than ten. The rearrangement uses TRBV7-9 and TRBJ2-7, with 12 bases aligning to TRBD1. The CDR3 length is 15 residues. Per germline, CDR1 SEHNR and CDR2 FQNEAQ (reference sequence). V shed 5 bases and J 6 bases; nucleotides not matched to a gene: 8. CDR3 residues: CASSRPGQGAGEQYF. In DNA form, the CDR3 reads TGTGCCAGCAGCCGACCGGGACAGGGGGCGGGCGAGCAGTACTTC.

Of note for this clone: Other nucleotide sequences in the sample specify the same CDR3. The chain uses TRBV7-3 and TRBJ1-1, with 7 bases matching TRBD1. The V gene end was trimmed by 5 bases and the J gene end by 0 bases; junction bases not matched to a gene: 3. Germline V CDR1 and CDR2: SGHTA, FQGTGA. The CDR3 runs to 14 residues. CDR3 amino acids: CASSLDRVNTEAFF. The CDR3, as DNA: TGTGCCAGCAGCCTCGACAGGGTGAACACTGAAGCTTTCTTT.

This sequence joins TRBV18 and TRBJ1-1; D is undetermined. Deletions cut 0 bases from V and 5 bases from J, with 13 bases between. CDR3 length equals 15 residues. The germline gives CDR1 KGHSH, CDR2 LQKENI. CDR3 coding DNA: TGTGCCAGCTCACCACCGTCCAGGCAGGAAACTGAAGCTTTCTTT. Protein sequence: CASSPPSRQETEAFF. Full variable domain (rest looked up from reference TRBV18 and TRBJ1-1): NAGVMQNPRHLVRRRGQEARLRCSPMKGHSHVYWYRQLPEEGLKFMVYLQKENIIDESGMPKERFSAEFPKEGPSILRIQQVVRGDSAAYFCASSPPSRQETEAFFGQGTRLTVV.

This clone was counted a single time. The chain uses TRBV30 and TRBJ2-5; the match to TRBD1 covers 8 bases. CDR1 GTSNPN and CDR2 SVGIG come from the germline V gene (reference sequence). This CDR3 is built from 14 residues. V shed 5 bases, J shed 1 base, and the junction held 6 bases outside the gene matches. The CDR3 DNA follows: TGTGCCTGGGACAGGGGCCCACTCCAAGAGACCCAGTACTTC. Its translation: CAWDRGPLQETQYF.

The rearrangement joins TRBV25-1 to TRBJ1-6; D gene uncertain. CDR3 length: 14 residues. Germline V gene sequence: CDR1 MGHDK, CDR2 SYGVNS. With 2 bases removed from V and 10 bases from J, the gap between germline ends came to 12 bases. The CDR3: CASSEKGGQSPLHF. The DNA of the CDR3 is TGTGCCAGCAGTGAAAAGGGAGGTCAGTCACCCCTCCACTTT.

The J gene is TRBJ2-1, the V gene TRBV4-1, with a possible D match to TRBD1 (6 bases). CDR1 is MGHRA and CDR2 is YSYEKL in the germline V gene. CDR3 length: 16 residues. The germline V and J ends were trimmed by 0 bases and 4 bases, with 13 bases remaining between them. The CDR3 nucleotides are TGCGCCAGCAGCCAAGAGAGGGGGAGCGATTACAATGAGCAGTTCTTC. It translates to CASSQERGSDYNEQFF.

The V call is TRBV5-1, the J call TRBJ1-2, with 9 nucleotides matching TRBD1. The CDR3 is 13 amino acids. After removal of 1 base from V and 10 bases from J, the junction contained 5 bases not matched to a gene. Germline CDR1 and CDR2: SGHRS and YFSETQ. The CDR3 coding sequence is TGCGCCAGCAGCTTGTCTTGGGACAGGGCCTACACCTTC. This translates into CASSLSWDRAYTF.